Shown below are 5 T cell receptor beta chains from a single sample sequenced in a study of cytomegalovirus exposure and HLA in healthy donors. Both 60 Vbeta primers and 13 Jbeta primers went into the PCR. Sequenced by immunoSEQ multiplex PCR; TCRdb stores in-frame clones only, minus some. The data hold 90,000 to 95,000 clones, with around three quarters observed a single time. Sequenced sample: PBMCs. These receptors were collected from a young man in good health and CMV-seronegative.

The J gene is TRBJ1-2, the V gene TRBV19; D call uncertain. This CDR3 comprises 12 residues. The germline V and J ends were trimmed by 6 bases and 9 bases, with 14 bases remaining between them. The germline CDR1 and CDR2 sequences are LNHDA and SQIVND (reference sequence). CDR3 sequence: CASRSGTTSYTF. In DNA, the CDR3 is TGTGCCAGTAGATCTGGAACTACAAGCTACACCTTC.

The chain joins TRBV6-5 to TRBJ2-4; D gene ambiguous. Germline V gene sequence: CDR1 MNHEY, CDR2 SVGAGI. The CDR3 is 14 residues long. Trimming shortened V by 5 bases and J by 2 bases, and 10 bases separated the two germline ends. This chain's CDR3 is CASSRGDSKNIQYF. CDR3 sequence (DNA): TGTGCCAGCAGTAGAGGTGATTCCAAAAACATTCAGTACTTC.

The sample holds a few counts of this clone. The chain couples TRBV27 to TRBJ1-1, with 8 positions matching TRBD1. The CDR3 contains 13 residues. CDR1 and CDR2 (germline): MNHEY, SMNVEV (reference sequence). With V trimmed by 6 bases and J by 4 bases, 4 bases remained unmatched. The CDR3 region is CASRRTGITEAFF. CDR3 nucleotides: TGTGCCAGCAGGAGGACAGGGATCACTGAAGCTTTCTTT.

The chain joins TRBV10-2 to TRBJ2-7; D possibly corresponds to TRBD1 (6 bases). The CDR3 spans 12 residues. Trimming removed 6 bases at V and 5 bases at J, with 11 bases between. Looked up from germline, CDR1 is WSHSY and CDR2 is SAAADI. The CDR3 region is CASRNPGDEQYV. The CDR3 DNA is TGCGCCAGCAGGAACCCAGGGGACGAGCAGTACGTC.

This chain joins TRBV25-1 and TRBJ2-3; TRBD2 aligns across 12 bases. V shed 5 bases, J shed 0 bases, and the junction held 9 bases outside the gene matches. This CDR3 is built from 18 residues. Germline V gene lookup returns CDR1 MGHDK and CDR2 SYGVNS. The CDR3 sequence: CASSKLAGGRTSTDTQYF. The CDR3 DNA sequence: TGTGCCAGCAGTAAACTAGCGGGAGGACGAACTAGCACAGATACGCAGTATTTT.